These 13 T cell receptor beta chains share one sample of origin, sequenced in a study of T cells in localized non-small cell lung cancer (dated by TCRdb to 2020 to 2022). Library generation was performed with the immunoSEQ multiplex PCR assay. TCRdb took over this immuneACCESS table, retaining in-frame rearrangements with V and J assigned. Such tables are incomplete; in checked studies, under half of the missing clones stem from an unresolved V gene, and the remainder is unexplained. The sample table lists 40,000 or so clones, about four fifths of them with a count of one. About 35% of the sample is held by the ten biggest clonotypes. The material sequenced was PBMCs, taken before any cancer treatment. The receptors derive from a woman between 40 and 69 years old with stage II squamous cell lung carcinoma.

At least ten counts were recorded for this clone. V gene TRBV7-9 combines with J gene TRBJ1-1, with D hard to call. Trimming stripped 5 bases from V and 6 bases from J, with 7 bases between. This CDR3 contains 11 residues. Per germline, CDR1 SEHNR and CDR2 FQNEAQ (reference sequence). CDR3 in amino acids: CASSTGAEAFF. In DNA form, the CDR3 reads TGTGCCAGCAGCACCGGGGCTGAAGCTTTCTTT.

The rearrangement links TRBV6-6 to TRBJ2-1; tentatively, D is TRBD1 or TRBD2 (5 bases each). V was shortened by 8 bases and J by 7 bases, with 21 bases between the two germline ends. The germline CDR1 and CDR2 sequences are MNHNY and SVGAGI (reference sequence). The CDR3 length is 15 residues. CDR3 loop: CASGLHYEGSNEQFF. Here the CDR3 DNA reads TGTGCCAGCGGGCTACATTACGAGGGGTCGAATGAGCAGTTCTTC.

This chain uses TRBV7-2 with TRBJ2-3; possibly TRBD2 for D (5 bases). Germline-derived CDR1 and CDR2 are SGHTA and FQGNSA. V was cut by 5 bases and J by 5 bases, with 14 bases left in between. The length of the CDR3 is 14 residues. The CDR3 here is CASSPGVARDTQYF. DNA for the CDR3: TGTGCCAGCAGCCCCGGGGTAGCAAGAGATACGCAGTATTTT.

V gene TRBV19 combines with J gene TRBJ2-3; 14 positions agree with TRBD2. Germline CDR1 is LNHDA and CDR2 is SQIVND (reference sequence). The CDR3 runs to 17 residues. The ends lost 5 bases at V and 9 bases at J; junction bases unmatched: 13. CDR3 protein: CASSFHPTSGRAGTQYF. The CDR3 region has the DNA TGTGCCAGTAGTTTCCACCCGACTAGCGGGAGGGCCGGGACGCAGTATTTT. Full variable domain (rest looked up from reference TRBV19 and TRBJ2-3): DGGITQSPKYLFRKEGQNVTLSCEQNLNHDAMYWYRQDPGQGLRLIYYSQIVNDFQKGDIAEGYSVSREKKESFPLTVTSAQKNPTAFYLCASSFHPTSGRAGTQYFGPGTRLTVL.

This chain links TRBV18 with TRBJ1-1; D is unresolved. Germline assignment: CDR1 KGHSH and CDR2 LQKENI. The CDR3 spans 14 residues. V was trimmed by 2 bases and J by 0 bases, leaving 7 bases between them. CDR3 sequence: CASSPGYMNTEAFF. CDR3 DNA sequence: TGTGCCAGCTCACCAGGATACATGAACACTGAAGCTTTCTTT.

The rearrangement links TRBV15 to TRBJ2-3; TRBD2 matches at 7 bases. CDR1 LNHNV and CDR2 YYDKDF come from the germline V gene (reference sequence). The CDR3 length is 16 residues. J lost 1 base, V lost 0 bases, and 4 bases had no gene match. CDR3 amino acids: CATSRDQRGGTDTQYF. In DNA, the CDR3 is TGTGCCACCAGCAGAGACCAGCGGGGAGGCACAGATACGCAGTATTTT.

V and J are TRBV7-9 and TRBJ1-1; 9 bases are a match to TRBD1. This CDR3 has 14 residues. Losses at the gene ends were 2 bases for V and 4 bases for J; bases not matched to a gene: 2. CDR1 and CDR2 (germline): SEHNR, FQNEAQ (reference sequence). DNA of the CDR3: TGTGCCAGCAGCTTACCGACAGGGGGCACTGAAGCTTTCTTT. Its translation: CASSLPTGGTEAFF.

The CDR3 reads CASSPGQNYGYTF. The CDR3 DNA is TGTGCCAGCAGCCCGGGACAGAACTATGGCTACACCTTC. The chain couples TRBV13 to TRBJ1-2, with TRBD1 identical over 7 bases. Germline CDR1 reads PRHDT; CDR2 reads FYEKMQ (reference sequence). The CDR3 covers 13 residues. V gave up 5 bases and J gave up 2 bases; unmatched junction bases: 2.

The table lists this clone with a count of one. The V and J genes are TRBV10-2 and TRBJ1-4; D is unresolved. The CDR3 extends over 12 amino acids. CDR1 is WSHSY, CDR2 SAAADI, per germline. Trimming cost V 4 bases and J 3 bases, with 3 bases left between them. The CDR3 loop reads CASSVSNEKLFF. The CDR3 DNA reads TGCGCCAGCAGTGTGTCTAATGAAAAACTGTTTTTT.

The V and J genes are TRBV4-1 and TRBJ2-3, with 7 bases fitting TRBD2. Trimming at V came to 4 bases and at J to 3 bases, leaving 7 bases not matched to a gene. The CDR3 spans 15 residues. From germline, CDR1 is MGHRA and CDR2 YSYEKL. The CDR3, as DNA: TGCGCCAGCAGCCCAGAGCGGGACCGGACAGATACGCAGTATTTT. Protein product: CASSPERDRTDTQYF.

This sequence joins TRBV6-5 and TRBJ1-5; the D gene is possibly TRBD1 (6 bases). The ends were cut back, 6 bases at V and 3 bases at J, with 12 bases in the middle. Germline loops: CDR1 MNHEY, CDR2 SVGAGI. The CDR3 spans 14 residues. The CDR3 sequence is CASSRDRFNQPQHF. CDR3 coding DNA: TGTGCCAGCAGCCGCGACAGGTTCAATCAGCCCCAGCATTTT.

The chain employs TRBV19 and TRBJ2-7; D not certain. CDR3 size: 13 residues. V lost 4 bases to trimming and J lost 4 bases, with 11 bases between them. Germline V lookup: CDR1 LNHDA, CDR2 SQIVND (reference sequence). This CDR3 reads CASSKTVGYEQYV. The CDR3 DNA reads TGTGCCAGTAGTAAGACGGTAGGTTACGAGCAGTACGTC.

The chain carries TRBV14 and TRBJ2-2; D may be TRBD1 (6 bases). The V gene's germline CDR1 is SGHDN and CDR2 FVKESK. V was cut by 1 base and J by 4 bases, with 10 bases left in between. This CDR3 is built from 15 residues. For the CDR3, the DNA is TGTGCCAGCAGCCAAGTAGGCAGGGGCACCGGGGAGCTGTTTTTT. Translated: CASSQVGRGTGELFF.